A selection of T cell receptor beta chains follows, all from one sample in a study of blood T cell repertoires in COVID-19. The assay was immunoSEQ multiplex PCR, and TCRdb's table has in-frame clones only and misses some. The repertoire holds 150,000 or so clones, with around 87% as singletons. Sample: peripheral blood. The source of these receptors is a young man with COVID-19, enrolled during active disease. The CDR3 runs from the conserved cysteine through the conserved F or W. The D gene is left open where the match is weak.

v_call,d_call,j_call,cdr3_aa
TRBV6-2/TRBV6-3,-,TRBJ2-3,CASSYDERDTQYF
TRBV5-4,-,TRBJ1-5,CASSLGPSENQPQHF
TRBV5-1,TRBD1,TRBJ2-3,CASSLMKGATDTQYF
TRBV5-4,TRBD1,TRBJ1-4,CASSVPQGGNEKLFF
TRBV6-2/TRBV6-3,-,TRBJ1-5,CASSSWTSNQPQHF
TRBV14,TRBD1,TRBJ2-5,CASSRYMGTDQETQYF
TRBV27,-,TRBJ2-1,CASSFVASHKNYNEQFF
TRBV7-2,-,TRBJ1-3,CASSPQGVRGAGGNTIYF
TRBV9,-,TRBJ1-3,CASSLVGGAIREPGNTIYF
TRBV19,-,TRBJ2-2,CASSIRTGSGELFF
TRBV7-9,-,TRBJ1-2,CASSPVGADLLGHGYTF
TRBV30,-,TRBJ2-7,CAWSATSYEQYF
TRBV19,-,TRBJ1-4,CASSIWAGKEKLFF
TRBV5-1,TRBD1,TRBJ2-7,CASTPPGGDGEQYF
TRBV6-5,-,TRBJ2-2,CASSSWTPGTGELFF
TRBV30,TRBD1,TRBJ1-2,CAWSETRQGPYGYTF
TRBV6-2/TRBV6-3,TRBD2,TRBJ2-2,CASSRTSGRAGTGELFF
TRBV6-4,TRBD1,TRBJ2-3,CASSGTGGADTQYF
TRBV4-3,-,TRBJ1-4,CASSQDGPRGPEKLFF
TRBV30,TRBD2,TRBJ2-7,CAWSAGIAGISYEQYF
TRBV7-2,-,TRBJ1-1,CASSPPQGRGNTEAFF
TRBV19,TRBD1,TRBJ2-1,CASSKSRDRGLASYNEQFF
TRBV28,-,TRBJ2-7,CASSLINRSYEQYF
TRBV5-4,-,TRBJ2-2,CASSLDLVAAGELFF
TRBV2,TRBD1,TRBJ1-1,CASSGTGVLSTEAFF
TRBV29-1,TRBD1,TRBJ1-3,CSVEPGQGENTIYF
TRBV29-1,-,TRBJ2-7,CSVVLLQGLGEQYF
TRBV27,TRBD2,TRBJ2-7,CASRLLAGASYEQYF
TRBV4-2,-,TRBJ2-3,CASSQGGGGGTDTQYF
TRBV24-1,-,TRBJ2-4,CATSDPREVAKNIQYF
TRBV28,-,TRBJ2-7,CASSPFSGGGGEQYF
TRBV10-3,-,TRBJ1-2,CAISESRRAERDYGYTF
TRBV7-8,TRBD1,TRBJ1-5,CASSLQSGQGDQPQHF
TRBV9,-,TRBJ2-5,CASSVGAVSRKTQYF
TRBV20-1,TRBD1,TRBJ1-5,CSASSQGEGSNQPQHF
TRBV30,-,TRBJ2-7,CAWSDLSYEQYF
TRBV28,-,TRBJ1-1,CASSKSGFWVDTEAFF
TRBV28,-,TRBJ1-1,CASSFEEINTEAFF
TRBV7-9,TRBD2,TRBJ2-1,CASSLTSGRADNEQFF
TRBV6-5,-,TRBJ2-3,CASKINLYLTNTQYF
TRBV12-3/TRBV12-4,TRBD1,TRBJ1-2,CASTATGSYGYTF
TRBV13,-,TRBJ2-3,CASSLECKRHSDTQYF
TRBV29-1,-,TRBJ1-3,CSVDSDSGNTIYF
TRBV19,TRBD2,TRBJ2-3,CASSTSGPGLGTDTQYF
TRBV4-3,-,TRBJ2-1,CASSLRVAGEQFF
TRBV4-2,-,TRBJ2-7,CASSSPGEQYF
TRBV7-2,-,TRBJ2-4,CASSIRQAPASKNIQYF
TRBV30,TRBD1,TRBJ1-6,CAWSVGGQGDSPLHF
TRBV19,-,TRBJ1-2,CASSPDWGGYGYTF
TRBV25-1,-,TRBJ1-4,CASSEPGGPNEKLLF
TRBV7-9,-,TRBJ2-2,CASSFRSGVDTGELFF
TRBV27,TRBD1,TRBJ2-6,CASNGGQSSGANVLTF
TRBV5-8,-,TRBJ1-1,CASTKSFQGGVYTEAFF